This T cell receptor beta chain was captured in a study of cytomegalovirus exposure and HLA in healthy donors. Sequencing used immunoSEQ multiplex PCR; TCRdb keeps in-frame clones, though not all of them. The sample includes about 160,000 clones, just under 90% of them seen just once. Remarks on this clone: Antigen: not known.

Study-wide points: According to the study, about 180 TCR beta chains were cytomegalovirus-associated. The tendency of first-cohort TCR clusters to co-occur in the roughly 120 validation repertoires was identified by a subsequent analysis.

While the first cohort had 600 to 850 subjects, the donors belonged to the separate validation cohort of about 110 subjects. The CDR3 is 14 amino acids. Germline loops: CDR1 SNHLY, CDR2 FYNNEI. The V end was cut by 7 bases, the J end by 1 base, with 13 bases between. The sample was PBMCs. The rearrangement joins TRBV2 to TRBJ2-5; possibly TRBD1 for D (5 bases). This sequence was found in a young man in good health and CMV-seropositive. CDR3 protein: CASTGLGVQETQYF. The CDR3 DNA reads as TGTGCCAGCACCGGATTAGGGGTCCAAGAGACCCAGTACTTC.